One sample yielded the 21 T cell receptor beta chains listed below, sequenced in a study of human T cells and chemical hapten exposure. The time point denotes: patch test 2, 6 weeks after DPC sensitization. Treatment specified: therapeutic diphenylcyclopropenone sensitization with weekly scalp DPC. Via MiXCR, TCRdb re-called the RACE reads, giving one row per CDR3 protein. This table holds a few hundred thousand distinct CDR3 sequences, nearly 6.5% found once. The specimen was whole blood, collected in connection with sensitization to the hapten diphenylcyclopropenone (DPC). The receptors were sampled from a woman in her late teens or twenties with alopecia areata. Some clones in this sample may be carry-over from other donors' samples.

The rearrangement uses TRBV11-2 and TRBJ1-2; D call uncertain. The germline V gene encodes CDR1 SGHAT and CDR2 FQNNGV. There are 14 residues in the CDR3. V gave up 5 bases and J gave up 7 bases, with 17 bases separating them. CDR3 nucleotides: TGTGCCAGCAGCACTACCGCGGCACGGAGTGGCTACACCTTC. This translates into CASSTTAARSGYTF.

This clonotype was recorded a few times. V and J are TRBV12-3 or TRBV12-4 and TRBJ2-7, with 10 bases fitting TRBD1. The CDR3 contains 13 residues. Trimming removed 6 bases from V and 6 bases from J; junction bases left unmatched: 5. Written as DNA, the CDR3 is TGTGCCAGCAGCCGGGACAGGGGCAGCGAGCAGTACTTC. Amino acid sequence: CASSRDRGSEQYF.

This chain links TRBV5-1 with TRBJ2-3; D is unclear. Germline CDR1 and CDR2: SGHRS and YFSETQ. The CDR3 consists of 18 residues. The ends were cut back, 1 base at V and 2 bases at J, with 20 bases in the middle. In DNA form, the CDR3 reads TGCGCCAGCAGCTTGTCTGGGCCAAGGGCTGCACCCACAGATACGCAGTATTTT. Its protein product is CASSLSGPRAAPTDTQYF.

This clonotype was counted a few times. The chain couples TRBV5-6 to TRBJ1-5; D gene ambiguous. The V end was cut by 3 bases, the J end by 7 bases, with 17 bases between. The CDR3 is made up of 15 amino acids. Germline V gene data show CDR1 as SGHDT and CDR2 as YYEEEE. CDR3 in DNA: TGTGCCAGCAGCTCCGCGGGAGGCGGCGGGCAGCCCCAGCATTTT. The encoded protein is CASSSAGGGGQPQHF.

The table lists this clonotype with many counts. The V call is TRBV6-5, the J call TRBJ1-1; maybe TRBD1 (5 bases). CDR1 MNHEY and CDR2 SVGAGI come from the germline V gene. Deletions cut 0 bases from V and 6 bases from J, with 14 bases between. The CDR3 totals 15 residues. The CDR3 DNA reads TGTGCCAGCAGTTACTCGGCGCGGGGGGGAGCTGAAGCTTTCTTT. It is translated as CASSYSARGGAEAFF.

This chain uses TRBV7-2 with TRBJ1-2; D is ambiguous. Germline V gives CDR1 SGHTA, CDR2 FQGNSA. The CDR3 extends over 16 amino acids. V lost 1 base and J 0 bases, leaving 12 bases between the germline ends. CDR3 amino acids: CASSLGWGPANYGYTF. In nucleotides, the CDR3 is TGTGCCAGCAGCTTAGGTTGGGGTCCTGCTAACTATGGCTACACCTTC. The full variable domain, rest sourced from reference TRBV7-2 and TRBJ1-2, is GAGVSQSPSNKVTEKGKDVELRCDPISGHTALYWYRQSLGQGLEFLIYFQGNSAPDKSGLPSDRFSAERTGGSVSTLTIQRTQQEDSAVYLCASSLGWGPANYGYTFGSGTRLTVV.

This clonotype was detected many times. This chain links TRBV6-2 or TRBV6-3 with TRBJ2-7, with 7 bases lining up with TRBD1. V lost 5 bases, J lost 2 bases, and 6 bases stayed unmatched. Germline V CDR1 and CDR2: MNHEY, SVGEGT. This CDR3 is built from 14 residues. CDR3 nucleotide sequence: TGTGCCAGCAGTCCCCGACAGGGAGCCTACGAGCAGTACTTC. Residues: CASSPRQGAYEQYF.

There are many counts of this clonotype. The chain recombines TRBV3-1 with TRBJ1-6, with TRBD1 matching 7 bases. Germline trimming cut 3 bases from V and 6 bases from J; bases unmatched to any gene: 2. CDR1 and CDR2 from the germline V gene are LGHDT and YNNKEL (reference sequence). The CDR3 loop spans 14 amino acids. CDR3 in DNA: TGTGCCAGCAGCCATCGGGACAGTAATTCACCCCTCCACTTT. Translated, it gives CASSHRDSNSPLHF.

There are many counts of this clonotype. The CDR3 nucleotides read TGCAGTGCTAGCCGTTTGGCAGCTAATTCACCCCTCCACTTT. Protein: CSASRLAANSPLHF. This chain links TRBV20-1 with TRBJ1-6; D is unclear. Germline V gene data show CDR1 as DFQATT and CDR2 as SNEGSKA (reference sequence). This CDR3 has 14 residues. V lost 3 bases, J lost 6 bases, and 12 bases lay in between.

In this sample, this clonotype turned up a few times. The chain employs TRBV15 and TRBJ1-5; D possibly corresponds to TRBD1 (6 bases). Trimming shortened V by 4 bases and J by 4 bases, and 8 bases separated the two germline ends. Per the germline V gene, CDR1 is LNHNV and CDR2 is YYDKDF (reference sequence). CDR3 size: 13 residues. CDR3 in amino acids: CATSIDRNQPQHF. The CDR3 region has the DNA TGTGCCACCAGCATCGACAGGAATCAGCCCCAGCATTTT.

In this sample, this clonotype turned up many times. The chain uses TRBV11-1 and TRBJ1-1, with 7 nucleotides matching TRBD1. Germline V lookup: CDR1 SGHAT, CDR2 FQDESV (reference sequence). This CDR3 has 12 amino acids. V lost 3 bases and J lost 8; bases outside the gene matches: 3. In DNA, the CDR3 is TGTGCCAGCAGCTTGACAGGGCCCGAAGCTTTCTTT. Translated: CASSLTGPEAFF.

This clonotype was seen many times. The V gene is TRBV20-1, the J gene TRBJ1-5; the match to TRBD1 covers 10 bases. The CDR3 totals 16 residues. Looked up from germline, CDR1 is DFQATT and CDR2 is SNEGSKA (reference sequence). V gave up 4 bases and J gave up 2 bases; unmatched junction bases: 8. For the CDR3, the DNA is TGCAGTGCTACGGACAGGGGGAGCCTTGGCAATCAGCCCCAGCATTTT. Residues: CSATDRGSLGNQPQHF.

The chain recombines TRBV12-3 or TRBV12-4 with TRBJ2-5; D assignment may be TRBD1 or TRBD2 (5 bases each). Trimming took 6 bases from V and 5 from J, leaving 13 bases between them. This CDR3 has 13 amino acids. CDR3 protein: CASRGTPRETQYF. The CDR3 region has the DNA TGTGCCAGCAGGGGGACGCCCAGGGAGACCCAGTACTTC.

The rearrangement joins TRBV7-2 to TRBJ2-6; the D is unclear. This CDR3 comprises 16 residues. V gave up 1 base and J gave up 2 bases, with 9 bases separating them. Germline V gene lookup returns CDR1 SGHTA and CDR2 FQGNSA. CDR3 DNA: TGTGCCAGCAGCTTAGTAGCTTTGGCTGGGGCCAACGTCCTGACTTTC. This encodes CASSLVALAGANVLTF.

This clonotype was observed at least ten times. This chain links TRBV27 with TRBJ1-1; maybe TRBD1 (5 bases). Trimming removed 0 bases at V and 5 bases at J, with 7 bases between. The length of the CDR3 is 13 residues. Germline CDR1 and CDR2: MNHEY and SMNVEV (reference sequence). The CDR3 sequence is CASSLSAGTEAFF. CDR3 DNA sequence: TGTGCCAGCAGTTTATCAGCAGGGACTGAAGCTTTCTTT.

This clonotype was counted ten times or more. This rearrangement joins TRBV6-1 to TRBJ2-5; D might be TRBD2 (5 bases). CDR3 length equals 13 residues. Trimming cost V 7 bases and J 4 bases, with 13 bases left between them. Germline V gene sequence: CDR1 MNHNS, CDR2 SASEGT. The CDR3 reads CASTQRTSETQYF. The CDR3 region has the DNA TGTGCCAGCACCCAACGGACTTCAGAGACCCAGTACTTC.

The V gene is TRBV28, the J gene TRBJ1-2; TRBD1 aligns across 11 bases. With V trimmed by 7 bases and J by 13 bases, 14 bases remained unmatched. CDR3 length: 14 residues. Germline CDR1 and CDR2: MDHEN and SYDVKM. DNA of the CDR3: TGTGCCAGCACTTCCGGGACAGGGGGAATATCAGGCACCTTC. Translation gives CASTSGTGGISGTF.

This clonotype was picked up a small number of times. The chain employs TRBV6-2 or TRBV6-3 and TRBJ1-1, with D perhaps TRBD1 (6 bases). Germline lookup yields CDR1 MNHEY and CDR2 SVGEGT. V was shortened by 0 bases and J by 5 bases, with 19 bases between the two germline ends. There are 17 residues in the CDR3. The CDR3 is CASSYSGRGYPRTEAFF. DNA for the CDR3: TGTGCCAGCAGTTACTCCGGCAGGGGCTACCCAAGGACTGAAGCTTTCTTT.

The CDR3 DNA is TGTGCCAGCAGCCAAGCACGATCTAGCACAGATACGCAGTATTTT. It is translated as CASSQARSSTDTQYF. V usage is TRBV4-2 and J usage is TRBJ2-3, with D uncertain. Germline CDR1 is LGHNA and CDR2 is YNFKEQ. The ends were cut back, 1 base at V and 0 bases at J, with 8 bases in the middle. This CDR3 region has 15 residues.

This clonotype was found a few times. The chain joins TRBV10-3 to TRBJ2-1; D may be TRBD1 (6 bases). Looked up from germline, CDR1 is ENHRY and CDR2 is SYGVKD. The CDR3 loop spans 12 amino acids. V dropped 5 bases and J dropped 7 bases, with 9 bases sitting between them. CDR3 sequence (DNA): TGTGCCATCAGTTATCAGGGGAATGAGCAGTTCTTC. This gives the protein CAISYQGNEQFF.

This clonotype showed up many times. This chain uses TRBV4-3 with TRBJ1-2; D unclear. This CDR3 has 15 residues. Germline CDR1 and CDR2: LGHNA and YSLEER. V lost 0 bases to trimming and J lost 0 bases, with 8 bases between them. The CDR3 loop reads CASSQDSGANYGYTF. The DNA of the CDR3 is TGCGCCAGCAGCCAAGATAGTGGGGCTAACTATGGCTACACCTTC.